A single sample is the source of the 10 T cell receptor beta chains below, sequenced in a study of cytomegalovirus exposure and HLA in healthy donors. Repertoires were generated with immunoSEQ multiplex PCR, while TCRdb's copy carries only in-frame clones and drops some. Among 110,000 or so clones, around 86% were seen once, and the ten largest hold nearly 5%. Sequencing was performed on PBMCs. All receptors come from a man between 18 and 29 years old in good health and CMV-seronegative.

The rearrangement uses TRBV13 and TRBJ2-7, with D possibly being TRBD2 (6 bases). The CDR3 covers 15 residues. Deletions cut 4 bases from V and 7 bases from J, with 20 bases between. Germline V gene sequence: CDR1 PRHDT, CDR2 FYEKMQ (reference sequence). DNA for the CDR3: TGTGCCAGCAGCTCCCGACTAGGAAATCTGGGGGAGCAGTACTTC. Translated, it gives CASSSRLGNLGEQYF.

This clone has only a few counts. The chain uses TRBV6-4 and TRBJ2-1, with 8 positions matching TRBD2. The CDR3 extends over 14 amino acids. The germline V gene has CDR1 MRHNA and CDR2 SNTAGT. Germline trimming cut 2 bases from V and 3 bases from J; bases unmatched to any gene: 0. The DNA of the CDR3 is TGTGCCAGCAGTGACGCGGGGGGCTACAATGAGCAGTTCTTC. Amino acid sequence: CASSDAGGYNEQFF.

The chain employs TRBV6-5 and TRBJ1-1; D remains ambiguous. V was trimmed by 4 bases and J by 4 bases, leaving 19 bases between them. Germline CDR1 is MNHEY and CDR2 is SVGAGI. The CDR3 is 16 residues long. CDR3 DNA sequence: TGTGCCAGCAGTTTCCGACTCGTCGGTAGAATCACTGAAGCTTTCTTT. Its translation: CASSFRLVGRITEAFF.

V gene TRBV5-1 combines with J gene TRBJ2-1; 12 positions agree with TRBD2. Germline V lookup: CDR1 SGHRS, CDR2 YFSETQ. Trimming took 3 bases from V and 5 from J; bases not matched to a gene: 6. The CDR3 extends over 16 amino acids. Here the CDR3 DNA reads TGCGCCAGCAGCTCCTTGACTAGCGGGAGCCACAATGAGCAGTTCTTC. Protein: CASSSLTSGSHNEQFF.

The chain uses TRBV2 and TRBJ2-7, with a tentative D call TRBD2 (6 bases). Per germline, CDR1 SNHLY and CDR2 FYNNEI. The CDR3 length is 17 residues. Trimming pared 2 bases from V and 3 bases from J, leaving 20 bases between. The CDR3 protein is CASSERAALAERYEQYF. Here the CDR3 DNA reads TGTGCCAGCAGTGAACGGGCTGCACTAGCCGAACGCTACGAGCAGTACTTC.

The chain couples TRBV5-1 to TRBJ2-3; possible D gene TRBD2, 6 bases. CDR1 SGHRS and CDR2 YFSETQ come from the germline V gene. V was shortened by 1 base and J by 4 bases, with 16 bases between the two germline ends. The CDR3 sequence is 16 residues long. The CDR3 here is CASSLPSYGSADTQYF. The CDR3 coding sequence is TGCGCCAGCAGCTTGCCCTCGTACGGGAGTGCAGATACGCAGTATTTT.

This rearrangement joins TRBV7-9 to TRBJ2-3, with a possible D match to TRBD2 (6 bases). Germline lookup yields CDR1 SEHNR and CDR2 FQNEAQ (reference sequence). This CDR3 region has 15 residues. Trimming cost V 5 bases and J 5 bases, with 17 bases left between them. CDR3 region: CASSAWGGEKDTQYF. For the CDR3, the DNA is TGTGCCAGCAGCGCCTGGGGCGGGGAGAAAGATACGCAGTATTTT.

J is TRBJ2-7 and V is TRBV5-1; TRBD2 aligns across 7 bases. The germline V gene encodes CDR1 SGHRS and CDR2 YFSETQ. V lost 0 bases and J lost 0; bases outside the gene matches: 6. The CDR3 contains 16 residues. DNA for the CDR3: TGCGCCAGCAGCTTGGATCCGGGAGGAACCTCCTACGAGCAGTACTTC. Translated, it gives CASSLDPGGTSYEQYF.

The J gene is TRBJ1-6, the V gene TRBV28, with D unresolved. The CDR3 has 14 amino acids. The germline CDR1 and CDR2 sequences are MDHEN and SYDVKM. Between the trimmed V and J ends, which lost 5 bases and 6 bases, there was a span of 11 bases. This CDR3 is CASSGRGRNSPLHF. Here the CDR3 DNA reads TGTGCCAGCAGTGGGCGAGGGCGTAATTCACCCCTCCACTTT.

The genes are TRBV5-1 and TRBJ1-1; TRBD1 matches at 9 bases. The germline V gene has CDR1 SGHRS and CDR2 YFSETQ. The CDR3 is made up of 13 amino acids. Unmatched junction bases numbered 4, after V lost 7 bases and J lost 3 bases. CDR3 region: CASQQGADTEAFF. As DNA, the CDR3 is TGCGCCAGCCAACAGGGGGCGGACACTGAAGCTTTCTTT.